One sample yielded the 13 T cell receptor beta chains listed below, sequenced in a study of blood T cells in healthy people across ages. Then a second PCR, running roughly 7 to 11 cycles, was carried out with a sample-barcoded 5' primer and a J-beta primer mix. One entry per CDR3 protein results from TCRdb running MiXCR on the 5' RACE reads. The sample records about 2 million distinct CDR3 sequences, around half being singletons. The specimen sequenced was blood. These receptors came from a woman aged 40 to 49 in good health.

This clonotype was observed a handful of times. This chain uses TRBV7-9 with TRBJ2-3, with 8 nucleotides matching TRBD2. CDR1 and CDR2 from the germline V gene are SEHNR and FQNEAQ (reference sequence). V shed 5 bases and J 3 bases; nucleotides not matched to a gene: 7. The CDR3 has 15 amino acids. CDR3 amino acids: CASSRGLDITDTQYF. CDR3 bases: TGTGCCAGCAGCCGGGGACTAGACATAACAGATACGCAGTATTTT.

The chain is built from TRBV15 and TRBJ1-2; D may be TRBD1 (5 bases). The length of the CDR3 is 16 residues. Trimming removed 0 bases from V and 2 bases from J, with 13 bases in between. Germline V gives CDR1 LNHNV, CDR2 YYDKDF (reference sequence). CDR3 amino acids: CATSRDFARTNYGYTF. Written as DNA, the CDR3 is TGTGCCACCAGCAGAGATTTCGCCAGGACAAACTATGGCTACACCTTC.

The chain couples TRBV12-3 or TRBV12-4 to TRBJ1-2; no reliable D call. The CDR3 covers 11 residues. V was trimmed by 5 bases and J by 7 bases, leaving 8 bases between them. The CDR3 loop is CASSRNLGYTF. In nucleotides, the CDR3 is TGTGCCAGCAGTCGGAATCTTGGCTACACCTTC.

The rearrangement uses TRBV24-1 and TRBJ2-5, with D tentatively TRBD1 (5 bases). The J call may be wrong; the DNA end is better matched by TRBJ2-7. This CDR3 is 15 amino acids long. Germline V gene data show CDR1 as KGHDR and CDR2 as SFDVKD. CDR3 bases: TGTGCCACCAGTGATCCTGGGGCAGGGAAGGACGAGCAGTACTTC. It encodes CATSDPGAGKDEQYF.

This sequence joins TRBV28 and TRBJ2-4; weak D call: TRBD2 (6 bases). V lost 2 bases, J lost 2 bases, and 13 bases lay in between. CDR1 and CDR2 from the germline V gene are MDHEN and SYDVKM. The CDR3 consists of 16 residues. CDR3 nucleotides: TGTGCCAGCAGTTTAACTGGGACTCTAACCAAAAACATTCAGTACTTC. It translates to CASSLTGTLTKNIQYF.

This clonotype was seen a handful of times. This chain links TRBV5-1 with TRBJ2-1; D unclear. This CDR3 region has 15 residues. Trimming removed 0 bases from V and 5 bases from J, with 12 bases in between. Germline lookup yields CDR1 SGHRS and CDR2 YFSETQ. The chain's CDR3 is CASSLVKGPNNEQFF. The CDR3, as DNA: TGCGCCAGCAGCTTGGTGAAAGGGCCCAACAATGAGCAGTTCTTC.

This clonotype was observed once. The V call is TRBV10-3, the J call TRBJ1-1; 7 bases match TRBD1. CDR1 and CDR2 from the germline V gene are ENHRY and SYGVKD. Unmatched junction bases numbered 2, after V lost 7 bases and J lost 0 bases. There are 13 residues in the CDR3. The CDR3 is CAITGQLNTEAFF. The CDR3 DNA sequence: TGTGCCATCACGGGACAGTTGAACACTGAAGCTTTCTTT.

The genes are TRBV4-3 and TRBJ2-3, with unresolved D. CDR1 is LGHNA and CDR2 is YSLEER in the germline V gene. V gave up 8 bases and J gave up 2 bases, with 17 bases separating them. The CDR3 covers 15 residues. CDR3 sequence reads: CASAKTGRYTDTQYF. CDR3 in DNA: TGCGCCAGCGCCAAGACCGGACGGTACACAGATACGCAGTATTTT.

With regard to this clonotype: Sequence at one end of the junction differs from germline and may be a read error. The chain employs TRBV11-2 and TRBJ2-5; possible D gene TRBD1, 6 bases. The CDR3 is made up of 16 amino acids. Germline V gene lookup returns CDR1 SGHAT and CDR2 FQNNGV. The CDR3 DNA reads TGTGCCAGCAGCTTAGGCGTTAGAGGGTCAGGGGAGATCCAGTACTTC. It translates to CASSLGVRGSGEIQYF.

This clonotype turned up a few times. The chain recombines TRBV5-4 with TRBJ1-2; TRBD1 matches 12 bases. The V gene's germline CDR1 is SGHNT and CDR2 YYREEE (reference sequence). CDR3 length: 15 amino acids. V lost 2 bases to trimming and J lost 6 bases; unmatched junction nucleotides: 5. CDR3 nucleotides: TGTGCCAGCAGCTTACCCGGGACAGGGGGCAATGGCTACACCTTC. It yields the protein CASSLPGTGGNGYTF. Looking up the rest from reference TRBV5-4 and TRBJ1-2 gives the full variable domain: ETGVTQSPTHLIKTRGQQVTLRCSSQSGHNTVSWYQQALGQGPQFIFQYYREEENGRGNFPPRFSGLQFPNYSSELNVNALELDDSALYLCASSLPGTGGNGYTFGSGTRLTVV.

Comment on this clonotype: Germline and junction disagree at one end, which may indicate a read error. The chain links TRBV12-3 or TRBV12-4 to TRBJ2-5; no firm D call. The CDR3 has 12 residues. The CDR3 loop reads CASSLTEETLYF. CDR3 in DNA: TGTGCCAGCAGTTTGACTGAAGAGACCCTGTACTTC.

This sequence joins TRBV11-1 and TRBJ1-2, with 7 bases aligning to TRBD1. The junction had 7 bases not matched to a gene; V was cut back by 5 bases and J by 1 base. The CDR3 has 15 residues. Germline V CDR1 and CDR2: SGHAT, FQDESV (reference sequence). CDR3 in DNA: TGTGCCAGCAGCAGGGGGACAGCCGATAACTATGGCTACACCTTC. Translation gives CASSRGTADNYGYTF.

The chain couples TRBV6-5 to TRBJ1-2; D may be TRBD1 (5 bases). This CDR3 has 14 amino acids. Germline V gene sequence: CDR1 MNHEY, CDR2 SVGAGI. Trimming pared 5 bases from V and 4 bases from J, leaving 14 bases between. In DNA, the CDR3 is TGTGCCAGCAGTCGCCAGGACACCCTCTATGGCTACACCTTC. Its translation is CASSRQDTLYGYTF.